This entry describes one T cell receptor (beta chain). The data were taken from a study of T cell changes during pregnancy in multiple sclerosis. V lost 2 bases and J lost 4; bases outside the gene matches: 10. This CDR3 has 16 residues. Looked up from germline, CDR1 is SGDLS and CDR2 is YYNGEE. The table came from immunoSEQ multiplex PCR; TCRdb's copy has only in-frame clones and leaves some out. Here the sample spans 52,000 or so clones, around 89% being singletons. The sequence derives from a female donor with multiple sclerosis, enrolled in a pregnancy study. The chain carries TRBV9 and TRBJ1-2, with 8 bases aligning to TRBD1. The source was CD4+ T cells from peripheral blood mononuclear cells, collected in the first trimester of pregnancy. This chain's CDR3 is CASSVTGATGGYGYTF. CDR3 nucleotide sequence: TGTGCCAGCAGCGTCACGGGGGCCACAGGGGGCTATGGCTACACCTTC.